Listed below are T cell receptor beta chains from one sample, sequenced in a study of T cell responses to AZD1222 COVID-19 vaccine. Sequencing used immunoSEQ multiplex PCR; TCRdb keeps in-frame clones, though not all of them. Of 130,000 to 150,000 clones detected, under 95% appear once; the ten largest clones hold less than 2%. The sequences come from peripheral blood, collected 28 days after the second AZD1222 dose. These receptors all stem from an adult who received the AZD1222 COVID-19 vaccine. CDR3s include the opening cysteine and the closing phenylalanine or tryptophan. A D gene is named only where the DNA matches it firmly.

V: TRBV5-4; D: .; J: TRBJ2-7; CDR3: CASSQDGAITYEQYF
V: TRBV6-2/TRBV6-3; D: .; J: TRBJ1-5; CDR3: CASSYSLGGVQPQHF
V: TRBV18; D: .; J: TRBJ1-2; CDR3: CASSPGGPEGYTF
V: TRBV5-1; D: TRBD2; J: TRBJ2-7; CDR3: CASSTSGGRSYEQYF
V: TRBV13; D: .; J: TRBJ1-6; CDR3: CASSLVRDSPLHF
V: TRBV6-2/TRBV6-3; D: .; J: TRBJ1-2; CDR3: CASSRGGDAGGYTF
V: TRBV5-5; D: .; J: TRBJ2-7; CDR3: CASSLVGPHYEQYF
V: TRBV19; D: .; J: TRBJ1-5; CDR3: CASSSLQGLGNQPQHF
V: TRBV3-1/TRBV3-2; D: .; J: TRBJ2-1; CDR3: CASSQEVRLYNEQFF
V: TRBV15; D: TRBD2; J: TRBJ2-3; CDR3: CATSRFVSGRAGGDTQYF
V: TRBV4-2; D: .; J: TRBJ1-4; CDR3: CASSQDPGSNEKLFF